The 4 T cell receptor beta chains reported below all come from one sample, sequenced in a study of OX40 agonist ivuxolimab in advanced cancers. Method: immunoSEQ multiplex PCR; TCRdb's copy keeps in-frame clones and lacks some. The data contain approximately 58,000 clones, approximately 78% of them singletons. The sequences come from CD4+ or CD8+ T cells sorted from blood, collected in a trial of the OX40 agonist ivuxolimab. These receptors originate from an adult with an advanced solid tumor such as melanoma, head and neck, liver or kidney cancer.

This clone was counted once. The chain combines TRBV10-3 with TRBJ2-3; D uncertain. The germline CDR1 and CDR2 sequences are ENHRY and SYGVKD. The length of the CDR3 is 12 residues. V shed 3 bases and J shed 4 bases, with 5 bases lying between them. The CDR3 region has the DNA TGTGCCATCAGTGACGGGTCAGATACGCAGTATTTT. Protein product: CAISDGSDTQYF.

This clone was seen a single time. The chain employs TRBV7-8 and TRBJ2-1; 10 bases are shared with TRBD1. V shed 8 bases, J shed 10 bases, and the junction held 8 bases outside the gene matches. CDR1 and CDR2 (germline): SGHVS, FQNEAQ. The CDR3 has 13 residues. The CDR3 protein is CASRDRGPREQFF. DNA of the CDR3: TGTGCCAGCCGGGACAGGGGACCTCGGGAGCAGTTCTTC. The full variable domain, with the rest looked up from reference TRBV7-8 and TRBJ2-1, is GAGVSQSPRYKVAKRGQDVALRCDPISGHVSLFWYQQALGQGPEFLTYFQNEAQLDKSGLPSDRFFAERPEGSVSTLKIQRTQQEDSAVYLCASRDRGPREQFFGPGTRLTVL.

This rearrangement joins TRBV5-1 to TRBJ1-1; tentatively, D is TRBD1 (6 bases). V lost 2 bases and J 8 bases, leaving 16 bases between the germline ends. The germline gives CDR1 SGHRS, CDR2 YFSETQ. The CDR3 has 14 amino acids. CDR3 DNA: TGCGCCAGCAGCTTTACCCTGACGGGGACAGAAGCTTTCTTT. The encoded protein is CASSFTLTGTEAFF.

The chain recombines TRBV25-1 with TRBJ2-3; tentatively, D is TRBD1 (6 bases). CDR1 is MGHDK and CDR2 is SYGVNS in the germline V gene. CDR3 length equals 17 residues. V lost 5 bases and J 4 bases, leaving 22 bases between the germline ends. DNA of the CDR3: TGTGCCAGCAGTCCGACCGGGGACATGTGGGGAGCAGATACGCAGTATTTT. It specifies CASSPTGDMWGADTQYF.